Listed here are 21 T cell receptor beta chains from one sample, sequenced in a study of cytomegalovirus exposure and HLA in healthy donors. Primers included in the PCR were 60 Vbeta and 13 Jbeta primers. Sequenced by immunoSEQ multiplex PCR; TCRdb stores in-frame clones only, minus some. The data contain some 90,000 clones, approximately 83% of them seen just once; the ten biggest clones take up approximately 3.9%. Sample: PBMCs. These receptors all come from a man in his fifties in good health and CMV-seronegative.

The chain uses TRBV4-3 and TRBJ2-7; 8 bases align to TRBD1. Germline V gene lookup returns CDR1 LGHNA and CDR2 YSLEER. The CDR3 has 16 residues. Trimming removed 2 bases from V and 3 bases from J; junction bases left unmatched: 9. The CDR3 DNA follows: TGCGCCAGCAGCCAACGCCCGGGACAGGACCACTACGAGCAGTACTTC. Translated, it gives CASSQRPGQDHYEQYF.

V gene TRBV27 combines with J gene TRBJ2-1, with D perhaps matching TRBD1 (5 bases). The germline V gene has CDR1 MNHEY and CDR2 SMNVEV (reference sequence). The CDR3 loop spans 13 amino acids. V shed 3 bases and J shed 7 bases, with 10 bases lying between them. This chain's CDR3 is CASSFVRDNEQFF. The CDR3 DNA reads as TGTGCCAGCAGTTTTGTCAGGGATAATGAGCAGTTCTTC.

This clone was detected once. The chain uses TRBV27 and TRBJ1-2; D gene unclear. The CDR3 loop spans 14 amino acids. V dropped 11 bases and J dropped 3 bases, with 19 bases sitting between them. From germline, CDR1 is MNHEY and CDR2 SMNVEV (reference sequence). CDR3 nucleotide sequence: TGTGCCGCGCGAGACCTCCGGGGAGACTATGGCTACACCTTC. This gives the protein CAARDLRGDYGYTF.

The chain employs TRBV7-3 and TRBJ2-2, with 9 bases fitting TRBD1. The ends lost 1 base at V and 8 bases at J; junction bases unmatched: 5. Germline V lookup: CDR1 SGHTA, CDR2 FQGTGA. The CDR3 is 15 amino acids. CDR3 bases: TGTGCCAGCAGCTTAATGGGACAGGGCCTTGGGGAGCTGTTTTTT. It encodes CASSLMGQGLGELFF.

The V gene is TRBV6-6, the J gene TRBJ1-1; no definite D call. V was clipped by 5 bases and J by 3 bases, with 13 bases between them. The germline gives CDR1 MNHNY, CDR2 SVGAGI (reference sequence). CDR3 length: 14 amino acids. The CDR3 DNA sequence: TGTGCCAGCAGTGCGCCGGGAGCATACACTGAAGCTTTCTTT. It is translated as CASSAPGAYTEAFF.

This clone was detected only a few times. The genes are TRBV10-3 and TRBJ2-6, with TRBD2 as a possible D gene (6 bases). CDR1 and CDR2 (germline): ENHRY, SYGVKD. Trimming removed 10 bases at V and 4 bases at J, with 8 bases between. The CDR3 runs to 12 residues. The CDR3 loop reads CASGAGANVLTF. The CDR3 nucleotides are TGTGCCAGCGGGGCGGGGGCCAACGTCCTGACTTTC.

This clone was counted once. The V call is TRBV29-1, the J call TRBJ2-3, with D possibly being TRBD2 (6 bases). Trimming left V 4 bases short and J 3 bases short, with 11 bases between. CDR1 is SQVTM and CDR2 is ANQGSEA in the germline V gene. This CDR3 has 13 amino acids. Written as DNA, the CDR3 is TGCAGCGTTGGGGGGACTGGGACAGATACGCAGTATTTT. Its protein product is CSVGGTGTDTQYF.

V usage is TRBV28 and J usage is TRBJ1-6; D is possibly TRBD1 (6 bases). CDR1 is MDHEN and CDR2 is SYDVKM in the germline V gene. Trimming left V 4 bases short and J 13 bases short, with 14 bases between. The CDR3 extends over 13 amino acids. The CDR3 sequence: CASSSFRQDPLHF. In DNA form, the CDR3 reads TGTGCCAGCAGTTCCTTTCGACAGGACCCCCTCCACTTT. The variable domain in full, with the rest retrieved from reference TRBV28 and TRBJ1-6, is DVKVTQSSRYLVKRTGEKVFLECVQDMDHENMFWYRQDPGLGLRLIYFSYDVKMKEKGDIPEGYSVSREKKERFSLILESASTNQTSMYLCASSSFRQDPLHFGNGTRLTVT.

The chain carries TRBV5-4 and TRBJ2-1; the match to TRBD1 covers 10 bases. CDR1 and CDR2 from the germline V gene are SGHNT and YYREEE (reference sequence). V lost 4 bases and J lost 0; bases outside the gene matches: 13. The CDR3 is 19 amino acids. The CDR3 nucleotides read TGTGCCAGCAGCCCCCGGGACAGGGGTTTCTTTAGCTCCTACAATGAGCAGTTCTTC. Amino acids: CASSPRDRGFFSSYNEQFF.

The rearrangement links TRBV19 to TRBJ1-1; possible D gene TRBD1, 6 bases. This CDR3 spans 13 amino acids. The germline V and J ends were trimmed by 4 bases and 4 bases, with 10 bases remaining between them. Per the germline V gene, CDR1 is LNHDA and CDR2 is SQIVND (reference sequence). CDR3 amino acids: CASSRSGATEAFF. In DNA, the CDR3 is TGTGCCAGTAGTAGGTCAGGGGCCACTGAAGCTTTCTTT.

The chain uses TRBV29-1 and TRBJ2-3; 7 positions agree with TRBD2. The V gene end was trimmed by 7 bases and the J gene end by 2 bases; junction bases not matched to a gene: 12. The germline CDR1 and CDR2 sequences are SQVTM and ANQGSEA. The CDR3 sequence is 15 residues long. This CDR3 reads CSAESLAANTDTQYF. The CDR3 DNA reads as TGCAGCGCCGAGTCCCTAGCGGCCAACACAGATACGCAGTATTTT.

The chain uses TRBV14 and TRBJ1-4, with 10 bases that match TRBD1. The CDR3 is 19 amino acids. The trim removed 1 base at V and 0 bases at J, leaving 8 bases unmatched. Germline assignment: CDR1 SGHDN and CDR2 FVKESK. CDR3 nucleotide sequence: TGTGCCAGCAGCCAAGCACCGGGACAGGGGCCTGCAACTAATGAAAAACTGTTTTTT. Translation: CASSQAPGQGPATNEKLFF.

The V and J genes are TRBV27 and TRBJ2-7; TRBD2 agrees at 8 bases. Trimming at V came to 6 bases and at J to 0 bases, leaving 4 bases not matched to a gene. This CDR3 contains 14 residues. Looked up from germline, CDR1 is MNHEY and CDR2 is SMNVEV (reference sequence). The CDR3 loop is CASRLAGLSYEQYF. DNA of the CDR3: TGTGCCAGCAGATTAGCGGGACTCTCCTACGAGCAGTACTTC.

The J gene is TRBJ2-1, the V gene TRBV27, with 7 bases fitting TRBD1. CDR1 is MNHEY, CDR2 SMNVEV, per germline (reference sequence). V trimming: 4 bases; J trimming: 3 bases; junction bases outside the gene matches: 3. The CDR3 is made up of 14 amino acids. Written as DNA, the CDR3 is TGTGCCAGCAGTTCAGGGGGTGACTACAATGAGCAGTTCTTC. Its translation is CASSSGGDYNEQFF.

This chain joins TRBV7-2 and TRBJ2-7, with D hard to call. V gave up 0 bases and J gave up 3 bases, with 9 bases separating them. Germline V lookup: CDR1 SGHTA, CDR2 FQGNSA. The CDR3 has 14 amino acids. The CDR3 region is CASSLASRSYEQYF. The CDR3 nucleotides read TGTGCCAGCAGCTTAGCGTCTCGCAGCTACGAGCAGTACTTC.

The chain is built from TRBV19 and TRBJ1-5, with 12 bases matching TRBD1. Germline lookup yields CDR1 LNHDA and CDR2 SQIVND (reference sequence). V lost 8 bases and J lost 7; bases outside the gene matches: 9. CDR3 length: 15 residues. The CDR3 DNA reads as TGTGCCAGTTCCGGGACAGGGGGCTCGAGGCAGCCCCAGCATTTT. Translating it yields CASSGTGGSRQPQHF.

In this sample, this clone turned up once. The rearrangement uses TRBV11-2 and TRBJ2-1; 9 bases fit TRBD2. Germline CDR1 and CDR2: SGHAT and FQNNGV. The CDR3 contains 14 residues. The V and J ends lost 5 bases and 4 bases, in that order; junction bases with no gene match: 3. CDR3 sequence reads: CASSGLATYNEQFF. The CDR3 bases are TGTGCCAGCAGCGGACTAGCGACATACAATGAGCAGTTCTTC.

This clone was counted between two and nine times. The chain is built from TRBV2 and TRBJ2-5, with a weak D call TRBD1 (5 bases). The J call may be in error: the DNA end matches TRBJ2-7 better. The CDR3 length is 11 residues. The germline gives CDR1 SNHLY, CDR2 FYNNEI. This CDR3 reads CASRQVNEQYF. CDR3 sequence (DNA): TGTGCCAGCAGACAGGTGAACGAGCAGTACTTC.

This clone has just one count. This sequence joins TRBV28 and TRBJ2-3, with 10 bases lining up with TRBD2. The V gene's germline CDR1 is MDHEN and CDR2 SYDVKM. The CDR3 totals 16 residues. With 5 bases clipped from V and 1 base from J, the junction kept 6 bases outside the gene matches. CDR3 in amino acids: CASSTPAGGGTDTQYF. The CDR3 nucleotides read TGTGCCAGCAGTACACCAGCGGGAGGGGGCACAGATACGCAGTATTTT. Variable domain in full (rest from reference TRBV28 and TRBJ2-3): DVKVTQSSRYLVKRTGEKVFLECVQDMDHENMFWYRQDPGLGLRLIYFSYDVKMKEKGDIPEGYSVSREKKERFSLILESASTNQTSMYLCASSTPAGGGTDTQYFGPGTRLTVL.

J is TRBJ2-7 and V is TRBV19, with 10 positions matching TRBD2. The germline CDR1 and CDR2 sequences are LNHDA and SQIVND (reference sequence). The CDR3 runs 14 residues. The trim removed 8 bases at V and 5 bases at J, leaving 9 bases unmatched. The CDR3 nucleotides are TGTGCCAGTCAGCGAACTAGCGGGGCCCACGAGCAGTACTTC. This gives the protein CASQRTSGAHEQYF.

The rearrangement uses TRBV11-3 and TRBJ2-3; no reliable D call. CDR3 length: 13 amino acids. The germline CDR1 and CDR2 sequences are SGHNT and YENEEA. With 1 base removed from V and 2 bases from J, the gap between germline ends came to 4 bases. The CDR3 region has the DNA TGTGCCAGCAGCTTAGGGCACACAGATACGCAGTATTTT. It encodes CASSLGHTDTQYF.